This paragraph reports one TCR beta chain. The data stem from a study of blood T cell repertoires in COVID-19. In the study overall: Italy, Spain and the United States were the sources of the convalescent and acute COVID-19 samples. T cells, B-cell-depleted T cells, or PBMCs supplied cDNA or gDNA.

Source study methods: Estimation of nucleated cell counts was performed using reference gene primer amplification. This table comes from immunoSEQ multiplex PCR, and its TCRdb copy is limited to in-frame clones, with some not included. Clonal size and the V and J genes are those of that table, whereas D and trimming came from the DNA. The sample records about 180,000 clones, 80% to 90% being singletons. Trimming cost V 3 bases and J 4 bases; bases outside gene matches: 3. Germline V gene lookup returns CDR1 MNHNS and CDR2 SASEGT. The CDR3 extends over 14 amino acids. Seattle's enrolled individuals joined amid active infection and were then monitored longitudinally.

The sequence was obtained from a woman older than 75 with COVID-19, enrolled during active disease. The chain has TRBV6-1 and TRBJ1-1, with TRBD1 matching 9 bases. The sample taken for sequencing was peripheral blood. The CDR3 region has the DNA TGTGCCAGCAGTGATAAGACAGGGGGCACTGAAGCTTTCTTT. Translated, it gives CASSDKTGGTEAFF.